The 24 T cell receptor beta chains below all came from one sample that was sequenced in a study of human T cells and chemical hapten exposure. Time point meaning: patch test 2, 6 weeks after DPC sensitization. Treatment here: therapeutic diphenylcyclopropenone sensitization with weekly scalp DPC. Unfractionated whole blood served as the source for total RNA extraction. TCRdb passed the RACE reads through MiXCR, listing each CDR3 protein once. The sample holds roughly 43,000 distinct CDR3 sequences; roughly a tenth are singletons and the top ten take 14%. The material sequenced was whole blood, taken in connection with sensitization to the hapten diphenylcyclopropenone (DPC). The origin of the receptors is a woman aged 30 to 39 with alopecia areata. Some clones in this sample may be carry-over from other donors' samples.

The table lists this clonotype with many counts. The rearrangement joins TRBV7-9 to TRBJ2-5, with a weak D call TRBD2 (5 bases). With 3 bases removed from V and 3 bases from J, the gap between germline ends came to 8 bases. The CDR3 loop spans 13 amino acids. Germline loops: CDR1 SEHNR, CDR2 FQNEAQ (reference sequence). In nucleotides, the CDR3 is TGTGCCAGCAGCTTCGGGGTAGAAGAGACCCAGTACTTC. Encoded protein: CASSFGVEETQYF.

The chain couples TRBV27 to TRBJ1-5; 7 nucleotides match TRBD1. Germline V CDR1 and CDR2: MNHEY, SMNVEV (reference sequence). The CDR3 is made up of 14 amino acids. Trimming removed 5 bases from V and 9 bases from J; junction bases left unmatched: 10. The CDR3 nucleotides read TGTGCCAGCAGTACGACAGGGTCGAAAAGGCCCCAGCATTTT. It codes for CASSTTGSKRPQHF.

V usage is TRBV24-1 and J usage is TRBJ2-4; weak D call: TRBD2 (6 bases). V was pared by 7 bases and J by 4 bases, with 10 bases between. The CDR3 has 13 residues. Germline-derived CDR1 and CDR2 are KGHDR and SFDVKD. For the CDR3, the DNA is TGTGCCACCAGCGGGGGAGTGAAAAACATTCAGTACTTC. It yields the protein CATSGGVKNIQYF.

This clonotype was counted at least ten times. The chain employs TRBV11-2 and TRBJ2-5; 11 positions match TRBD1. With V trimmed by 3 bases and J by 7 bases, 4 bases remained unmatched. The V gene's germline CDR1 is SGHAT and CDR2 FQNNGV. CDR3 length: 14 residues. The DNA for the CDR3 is TGTGCCAGCAGCTTCAGTGGGACAGGGGGGACCCAGTACTTC. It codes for CASSFSGTGGTQYF.

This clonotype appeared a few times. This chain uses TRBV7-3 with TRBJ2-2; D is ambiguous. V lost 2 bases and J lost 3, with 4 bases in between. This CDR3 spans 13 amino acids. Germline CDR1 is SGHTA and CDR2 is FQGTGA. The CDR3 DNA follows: TGTGCCAGCAGCTTAGATCACACCGGGGAGCTGTTTTTT. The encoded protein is CASSLDHTGELFF.

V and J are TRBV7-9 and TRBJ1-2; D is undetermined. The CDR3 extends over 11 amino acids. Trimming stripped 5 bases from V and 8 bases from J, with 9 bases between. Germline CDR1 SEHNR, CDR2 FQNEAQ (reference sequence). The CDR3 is CASSQPLGYTF. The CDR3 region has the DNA TGTGCCAGCAGCCAGCCCCTGGGCTACACCTTC.

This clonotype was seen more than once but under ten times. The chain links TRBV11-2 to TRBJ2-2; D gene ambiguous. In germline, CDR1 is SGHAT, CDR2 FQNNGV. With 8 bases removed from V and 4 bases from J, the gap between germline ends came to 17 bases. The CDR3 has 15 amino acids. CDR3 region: CASGPPWTATGELFF. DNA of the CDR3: TGTGCCAGCGGTCCACCGTGGACCGCCACCGGGGAGCTGTTTTTT.

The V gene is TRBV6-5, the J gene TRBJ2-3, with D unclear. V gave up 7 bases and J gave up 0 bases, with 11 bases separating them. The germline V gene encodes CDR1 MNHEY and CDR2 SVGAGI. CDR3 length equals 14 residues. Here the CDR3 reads CASNQYSSTDTQYF. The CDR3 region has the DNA TGTGCCAGCAACCAGTACTCTAGCACAGATACGCAGTATTTT.

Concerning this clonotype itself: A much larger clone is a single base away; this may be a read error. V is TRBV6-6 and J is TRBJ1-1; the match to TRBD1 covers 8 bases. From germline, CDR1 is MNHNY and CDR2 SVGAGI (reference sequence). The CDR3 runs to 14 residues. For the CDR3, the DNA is TGTGCCAGCAGGCAAGACAGGGGAAACACTGAAACTTTCTTT. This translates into CASRQDRGNTETFF.

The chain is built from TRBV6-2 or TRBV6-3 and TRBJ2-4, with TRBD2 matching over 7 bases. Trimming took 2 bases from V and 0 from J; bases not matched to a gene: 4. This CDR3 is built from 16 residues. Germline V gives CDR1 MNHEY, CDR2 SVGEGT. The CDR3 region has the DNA TGTGCCAGCAGTTACCCACGCGGGGGAGCCAAAAACATTCAGTACTTC. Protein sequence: CASSYPRGGAKNIQYF.

This CDR3 reads CATSGQGITDTQYF. The DNA for the CDR3 is TGTGCCACCAGCGGACAGGGGATAACAGATACGCAGTATTTT. The rearrangement links TRBV24-1 to TRBJ2-3; 9 bases agree with TRBD1. The CDR3 covers 14 residues. Germline CDR1 and CDR2: KGHDR and SFDVKD. The J segment lost 3 bases and the V segment lost 7 bases, leaving 4 bases of the junction unmatched.

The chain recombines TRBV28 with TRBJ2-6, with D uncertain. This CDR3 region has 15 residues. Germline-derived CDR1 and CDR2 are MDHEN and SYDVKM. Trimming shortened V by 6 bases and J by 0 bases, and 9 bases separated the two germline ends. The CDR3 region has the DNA TGTGCCAGCAGCTATAGGGTCTCTGGGGCCAACGTCCTGACTTTC. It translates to CASSYRVSGANVLTF.

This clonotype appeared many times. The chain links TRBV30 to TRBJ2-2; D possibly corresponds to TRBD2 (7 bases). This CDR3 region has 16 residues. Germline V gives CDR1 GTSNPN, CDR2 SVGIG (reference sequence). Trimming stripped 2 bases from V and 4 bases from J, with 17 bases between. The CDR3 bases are TGTGCCTGGAGTCCGAGGGGGGACTACTCCACCGGGGAGCTGTTTTTT. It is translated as CAWSPRGDYSTGELFF.

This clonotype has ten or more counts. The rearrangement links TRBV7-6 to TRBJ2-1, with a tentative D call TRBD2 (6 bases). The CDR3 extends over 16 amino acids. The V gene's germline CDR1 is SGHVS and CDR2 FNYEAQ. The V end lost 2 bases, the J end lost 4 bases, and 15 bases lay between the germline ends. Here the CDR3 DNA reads TGTGCCAGCAGCTTATATTGGGGAGGAGAGTACAATGAGCAGTTCTTC. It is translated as CASSLYWGGEYNEQFF.

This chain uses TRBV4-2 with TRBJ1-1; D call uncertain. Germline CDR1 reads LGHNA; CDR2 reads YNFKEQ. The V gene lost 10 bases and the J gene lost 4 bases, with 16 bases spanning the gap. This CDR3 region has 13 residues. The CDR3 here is CATIATDGTEAFF. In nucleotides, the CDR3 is TGTGCCACCATAGCCACCGACGGCACTGAAGCTTTCTTT.

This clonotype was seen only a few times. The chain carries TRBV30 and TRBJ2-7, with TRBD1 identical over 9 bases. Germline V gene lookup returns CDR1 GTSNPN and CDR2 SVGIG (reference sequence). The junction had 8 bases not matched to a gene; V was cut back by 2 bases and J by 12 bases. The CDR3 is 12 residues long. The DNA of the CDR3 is TGTGCCTGGAGTCCCAGACAGGGGGAAATGTACTTC. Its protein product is CAWSPRQGEMYF.

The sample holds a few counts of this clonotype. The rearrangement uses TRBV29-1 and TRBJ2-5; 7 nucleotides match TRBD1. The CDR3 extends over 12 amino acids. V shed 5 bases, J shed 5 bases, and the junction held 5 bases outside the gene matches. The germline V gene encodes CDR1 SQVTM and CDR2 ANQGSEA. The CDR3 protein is CSVKGAGETQYF. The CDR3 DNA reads TGCAGCGTTAAGGGGGCAGGGGAGACCCAGTACTTC. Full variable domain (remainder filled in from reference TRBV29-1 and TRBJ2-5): SAVISQKPSRDICQRGTSLTIQCQVDSQVTMMFWYRQQPGQSLTLIATANQGSEATYESGFVIDKFPISRPNLTFSTLTVSNMSPEDSSIYLCSVKGAGETQYFGPGTRLLVL.

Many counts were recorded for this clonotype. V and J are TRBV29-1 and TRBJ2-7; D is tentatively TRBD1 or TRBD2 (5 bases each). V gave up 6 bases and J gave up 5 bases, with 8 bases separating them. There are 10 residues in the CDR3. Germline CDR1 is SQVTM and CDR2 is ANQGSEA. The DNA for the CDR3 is TGCAGCGTGGGGACGGACGAGCAGTACTTC. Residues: CSVGTDEQYF.

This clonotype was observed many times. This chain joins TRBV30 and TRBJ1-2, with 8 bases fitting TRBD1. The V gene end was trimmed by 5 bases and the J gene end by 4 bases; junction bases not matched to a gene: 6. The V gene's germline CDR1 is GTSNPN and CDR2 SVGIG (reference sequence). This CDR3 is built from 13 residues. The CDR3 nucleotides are TGTGCCTGGTCCCGGGACAGGCCCTATGGCTACACCTTC. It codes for CAWSRDRPYGYTF.

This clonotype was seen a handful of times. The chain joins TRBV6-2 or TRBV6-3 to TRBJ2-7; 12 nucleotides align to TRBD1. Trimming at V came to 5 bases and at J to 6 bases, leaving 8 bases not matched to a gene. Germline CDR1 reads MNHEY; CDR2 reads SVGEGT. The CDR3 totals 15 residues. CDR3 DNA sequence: TGTGCCAGCAGTACCACCGGGACAGGGGGCTCCGAGCAGTACTTC. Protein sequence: CASSTTGTGGSEQYF.

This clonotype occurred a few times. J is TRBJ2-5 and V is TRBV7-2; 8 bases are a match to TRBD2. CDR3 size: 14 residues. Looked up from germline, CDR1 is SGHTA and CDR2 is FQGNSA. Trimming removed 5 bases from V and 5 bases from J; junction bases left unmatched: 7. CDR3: CASSLAGGLETQYF. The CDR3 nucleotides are TGTGCCAGCAGCCTGGCGGGGGGCTTGGAGACCCAGTACTTC.

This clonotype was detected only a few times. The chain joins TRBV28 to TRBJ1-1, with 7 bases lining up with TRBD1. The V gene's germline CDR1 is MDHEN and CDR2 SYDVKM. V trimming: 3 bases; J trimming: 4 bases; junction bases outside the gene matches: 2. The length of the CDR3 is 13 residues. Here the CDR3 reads CASSFGQATEAFF. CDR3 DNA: TGTGCCAGCAGTTTCGGACAGGCCACTGAAGCTTTCTTT.

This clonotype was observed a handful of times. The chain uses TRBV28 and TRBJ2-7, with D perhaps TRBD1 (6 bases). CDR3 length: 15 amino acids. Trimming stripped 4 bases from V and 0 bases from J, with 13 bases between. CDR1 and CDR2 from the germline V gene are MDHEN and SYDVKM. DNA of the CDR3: TGTGCCAGCAGTTGGGGGCTAACCTCCTCCTACGAGCAGTACTTC. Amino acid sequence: CASSWGLTSSYEQYF.

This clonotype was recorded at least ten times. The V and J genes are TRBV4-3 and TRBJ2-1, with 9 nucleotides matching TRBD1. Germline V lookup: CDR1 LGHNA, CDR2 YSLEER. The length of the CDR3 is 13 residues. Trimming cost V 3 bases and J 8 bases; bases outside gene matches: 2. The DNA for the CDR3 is TGCGCCAGCAGCCAGGGACAGGGATATGAGCAGTTCTTC. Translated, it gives CASSQGQGYEQFF.